These 25 T cell receptor beta chains were sequenced from one sample in a study of PD-1 blockade in mismatch repair-deficient tumors. Assay: immunoSEQ multiplex PCR; the TCRdb copy retains only in-frame clones and omits some. The sample yields over 100,000 clones, roughly 80% seen once. The source material was peripheral blood, sampled roughly 60 weeks after starting pembrolizumab. The source is an adult with mismatch repair-deficient cancer.

The chain couples TRBV7-3 to TRBJ2-2; tentatively, D is TRBD1 or TRBD2 (5 bases each). CDR1 and CDR2 (germline): SGHTA, FQGTGA. This CDR3 has 18 amino acids. V shed 4 bases and J shed 2 bases, with 20 bases lying between them. In DNA, the CDR3 is TGTGCCAGCAGCTCAACTCCGGGACGAGTGATTAACACCGGGGAGCTGTTTTTT. Amino acids: CASSSTPGRVINTGELFF.

V gene TRBV7-6 combines with J gene TRBJ2-3; 11 bases agree with TRBD2. The V gene end was trimmed by 0 bases and the J gene end by 4 bases; junction bases not matched to a gene: 3. Germline CDR1 SGHVS, CDR2 FNYEAQ. The CDR3 covers 16 residues. The CDR3 bases are TGTGCCAGCAGCTTAGCGACTAGCGGGATGGCAGATACGCAGTATTTT. Encoded protein: CASSLATSGMADTQYF.

The V call is TRBV11-3, the J call TRBJ2-6; D is perhaps TRBD2 (5 bases). The length of the CDR3 is 18 residues. Trimming shortened V by 1 base and J by 3 bases, and 16 bases separated the two germline ends. Germline V gives CDR1 SGHNT, CDR2 YENEEA. This CDR3 reads CASSLAPTPGSGANVLTF. CDR3 coding DNA: TGTGCCAGCAGCTTAGCCCCGACACCGGGGAGTGGGGCCAACGTCCTGACTTTC.

The table lists this clone with a few counts. This rearrangement joins TRBV14 to TRBJ2-3; D perhaps matches TRBD2 (6 bases). The CDR3 consists of 14 residues. V was clipped by 4 bases and J by 4 bases, with 12 bases between them. The V gene's germline CDR1 is SGHDN and CDR2 FVKESK. Written as DNA, the CDR3 is TGTGCCAGCAGCCCCACAGGAGGGTCAGATACGCAGTATTTT. Its translation is CASSPTGGSDTQYF.

The chain recombines TRBV7-2 with TRBJ2-5; tentatively, D is TRBD1 (5 bases). Trimming took off 5 bases at V and 0 bases at J, with 16 bases between the two ends. This CDR3 is built from 16 residues. The germline V gene encodes CDR1 SGHTA and CDR2 FQGNSA. The CDR3 DNA follows: TGTGCCAGCAGCCCCAATCGGTGGGGCCACCAAGAGACCCAGTACTTC. Translating it yields CASSPNRWGHQETQYF.

This clone was counted once. V and J are TRBV21-1 and TRBJ2-5; TRBD1 reflects the table's D call only, with no check against the DNA. TRBV21-1 is a pseudogene. The CDR3 contains 16 residues. This CDR3 reads CASSKLGQDHQETQYF. The CDR3 region has the DNA TGTGCCAGCAGCAAACTAGGACAGGATCACCAAGAGACCCAGTACTTC.

V and J are TRBV5-6 and TRBJ2-1; D is uncertain. V was pared by 0 bases and J by 0 bases, with 10 bases between. Germline CDR1 and CDR2: SGHDT and YYEEEE. There are 16 residues in the CDR3. The CDR3 reads CASSLVRTSSYNEQFF. CDR3 bases: TGTGCCAGCAGCTTGGTTCGCACGAGCTCCTACAATGAGCAGTTCTTC.

The CDR3 sequence is CASSLEDTYYEQYF. The CDR3, as DNA: TGCGCCAGCAGCTTGGAGGACACCTACTACGAGCAGTACTTC. The V and J genes are TRBV5-1 and TRBJ2-7; tentative D call: TRBD1 (5 bases). Germline V gives CDR1 SGHRS, CDR2 YFSETQ. The CDR3 sequence is 14 residues long. Trimming cost V 0 bases and J 3 bases, with 10 bases left between them. The full variable domain, with the rest looked up from reference TRBV5-1 and TRBJ2-7, is KAGVTQTPRYLIKTRGQQVTLSCSPISGHRSVSWYQQTPGQGLQFLFEYFSETQRNKGNFPGRFSGRQFSNSRSEMNVSTLELGDSALYLCASSLEDTYYEQYFGPGTRLTVT.

This chain uses TRBV6-1 with TRBJ2-5; 12 bases are shared with TRBD2. V was pared by 7 bases and J by 5 bases, with 5 bases of the junction left unmatched. CDR3 length equals 14 residues. Germline V gives CDR1 MNHNS, CDR2 SASEGT. DNA of the CDR3: TGTGCCAGCACCCTCACTAGCGGGAGGGAGACCCAGTACTTC. Translation: CASTLTSGRETQYF.

The rearrangement links TRBV15 to TRBJ2-1; 10 bases are shared with TRBD1. CDR1 and CDR2 from the germline V gene are LNHNV and YYDKDF (reference sequence). The CDR3 sequence is 12 residues long. Trimming removed 4 bases from V and 12 bases from J; junction bases left unmatched: 3. DNA for the CDR3: TGTGCCACCAGCACGGGACAGGGGTCGCAGTTCTTC. Translated, it gives CATSTGQGSQFF.

The J gene is TRBJ2-7, the V gene TRBV19; D is unresolved. V was clipped by 5 bases and J by 5 bases, with 19 bases between them. This CDR3 comprises 15 residues. The germline CDR1 and CDR2 sequences are LNHDA and SQIVND (reference sequence). The CDR3 is CASSLSAFTTHEQYF. CDR3 DNA: TGTGCCAGTAGTCTATCGGCCTTCACGACCCACGAGCAGTACTTC.

This chain links TRBV9 with TRBJ2-7, with D possibly called TRBD1 or TRBD2 (5 bases each). V lost 3 bases to trimming and J lost 3 bases, with 19 bases between them. From germline, CDR1 is SGDLS and CDR2 YYNGEE. This CDR3 is 16 amino acids long. Written as DNA, the CDR3 is TGTGCCAGCAGCGCAGAGAATTCGGGGCTAAACTACGAGCAGTACTTC. As protein: CASSAENSGLNYEQYF.

The chain joins TRBV30 to TRBJ1-1; TRBD1 aligns across 11 bases. The CDR3 loop spans 16 amino acids. V lost 0 bases and J lost 5; bases outside the gene matches: 8. Germline CDR1 and CDR2: GTSNPN and SVGIG (reference sequence). The CDR3 DNA follows: TGTGCCTGGAGTGTTGTGGACAGGGGGCCGGGGACTGAAGCTTTCTTT. It translates to CAWSVVDRGPGTEAFF.

This chain connects TRBV7-9 to TRBJ1-4; D ambiguous. The CDR3 totals 13 residues. Germline CDR1 is SEHNR and CDR2 is FQNEAQ (reference sequence). Trimming took 2 bases from V and 10 from J, leaving 11 bases between them. As DNA, the CDR3 is TGTGCCAGCAGCTTACGCAGCCTTGGAAAACTGTTTTTT. The encoded protein is CASSLRSLGKLFF.

A single count supports this clone. This rearrangement joins TRBV10-3 to TRBJ2-7, with 8 bases matching TRBD1. Germline loops: CDR1 ENHRY, CDR2 SYGVKD. The CDR3 has 14 residues. The junction had 4 bases not matched to a gene; V was cut back by 6 bases and J by 0 bases. The CDR3 sequence is CAISRTGGSYEQYF. In nucleotides, the CDR3 is TGTGCCATCAGCCGAACAGGGGGCTCCTACGAGCAGTACTTC.

The genes are TRBV28 and TRBJ1-1, with D possibly TRBD1 on 6 matching bases. The CDR3 runs to 14 residues. Looked up from germline, CDR1 is MDHEN and CDR2 is SYDVKM. Trimming shortened V by 8 bases and J by 5 bases, and 18 bases separated the two germline ends. The CDR3 bases are TGTGCCAGCTCGGTAGGGGGGCGTCTTACTGAAGCTTTCTTT. It specifies CASSVGGRLTEAFF.

This clone was seen a handful of times. The chain couples TRBV19 to TRBJ2-1; TRBD2 matches 13 bases. This CDR3 comprises 20 residues. The J segment lost 0 bases and the V segment lost 5 bases, leaving 13 bases of the junction unmatched. Germline CDR1 LNHDA, CDR2 SQIVND (reference sequence). In nucleotides, the CDR3 is TGTGCCAGTAGTTTACGGAAAGGACTAGCGGGAGTCGGCTCCTACAATGAGCAGTTCTTC. It translates to CASSLRKGLAGVGSYNEQFF.

This rearrangement joins TRBV5-8 to TRBJ1-1, with no clear D. CDR3 length: 13 amino acids. Between the trimmed V and J ends, which lost 0 bases and 2 bases, there was a span of 5 bases. Germline V gene data show CDR1 as SGHTS and CDR2 as YDEGEE. Here the CDR3 reads CASSLARNTEAFF. The CDR3 coding sequence is TGTGCCAGCAGCTTGGCACGAAACACTGAAGCTTTCTTT.

The chain combines TRBV2 with TRBJ2-5, with D unresolved. Trimming stripped 2 bases from V and 5 bases from J, with 6 bases between. Germline V gives CDR1 SNHLY, CDR2 FYNNEI. The CDR3 totals 12 residues. The CDR3 DNA sequence: TGTGCCAGCAGTGAACAAGGGGAGACCCAGTACTTC. It specifies CASSEQGETQYF.

The chain has TRBV9 and TRBJ2-7; the D gene is possibly TRBD1 (5 bases). The V end was cut by 1 base, the J end by 6 bases, with 11 bases between. This CDR3 spans 13 amino acids. Germline V gene sequence: CDR1 SGDLS, CDR2 YYNGEE. In DNA, the CDR3 is TGTGCCAGCAGCGTAAGTCCCCAGGGCGAGCAGTACTTC. This sequence encodes CASSVSPQGEQYF.

This rearrangement joins TRBV6-5 to TRBJ2-3, with D unclear. From germline, CDR1 is MNHEY and CDR2 SVGAGI. Trimming pared 6 bases from V and 4 bases from J, leaving 11 bases between. This CDR3 spans 13 amino acids. The CDR3 region is CASRGSIADTQYF. CDR3 DNA: TGTGCCAGCAGGGGTTCTATCGCAGATACGCAGTATTTT.

The CDR3 sequence: CSVQGGIGSQKYF. CDR3 coding DNA: TGCAGCGTCCAAGGGGGTATAGGGTCCCAAAAGTACTTC. The chain couples TRBV29-1 to TRBJ2-7, with D perhaps TRBD1 (6 bases). CDR3 length: 13 amino acids. Trimming left V 6 bases short and J 11 bases short, with 23 bases between. Germline V gene sequence: CDR1 SQVTM, CDR2 ANQGSEA.

The V and J genes are TRBV30 and TRBJ1-2, with unresolved D. This CDR3 spans 13 amino acids. Trimming took 0 bases from V and 4 from J, leaving 9 bases between them. Germline V CDR1 and CDR2: GTSNPN, SVGIG (reference sequence). CDR3 DNA sequence: TGTGCCTGGAGTGTACGGTACGGCTATGGCTACACCTTC. Protein product: CAWSVRYGYGYTF.

The genes are TRBV18 and TRBJ2-5, with D possibly TRBD2 on 5 matching bases. Germline CDR1 is KGHSH and CDR2 is LQKENI. The CDR3 has 13 residues. V lost 1 base and J 9 bases, leaving 12 bases between the germline ends. The CDR3 is CASSPQRGQAQYF. The CDR3 nucleotides read TGTGCCAGCTCACCACAACGGGGTCAGGCCCAGTACTTC.

This chain joins TRBV11-1 and TRBJ2-7, with D possibly matching TRBD2 (7 bases). Germline values: CDR1 SGHAT, CDR2 FQDESV (reference sequence). The V and J ends lost 5 bases and 5 bases respectively, with 16 bases between them. The CDR3 extends over 14 amino acids. The CDR3: CASSLRGGRNEQYF. The DNA of the CDR3 is TGTGCCAGCAGCCTAAGGGGGGGCAGGAACGAGCAGTACTTC.